This is a list of T cell receptor beta chains from one sample in a study of shared clonotypes between healthy human individuals. The protocol was immunoSEQ multiplex PCR, while the TCRdb copy is restricted to in-frame clones and leaves out a portion. The sample lists roughly 2.1 million clones, under 95% occurring once. The sequencing sample was made of naive CD8+ T cells from PBMCs. The receptor source for this set is a man between 18 and 35 years old in good health. Some clones in this sample may be carry-over from other donors' samples. Each CDR3 is given with its conserved first and last residue. Each record gives: V gene, D gene, CDR3 protein. A D gene is named only where the DNA matches it firmly.

TRBV28 | NA | CASSPPQGGETQYF
TRBV27 | NA | CASSLFGAGVGDTQYF
TRBV28 | NA | CASSPGPTYEQYF
TRBV5-4 | NA | CASLTDRDTEAFF
TRBV28 | NA | CASSLKTRFNEQFF
TRBV19 | NA | CASSPRPTDEQFF
TRBV27 | NA | CASSWGARANEQFF
TRBV5-1 | NA | CASSLATATFWETQYF
TRBV21-1 | NA | CASSKEPPRGVGANVLTF
TRBV27 | TRBD1 | CASSLMGTVNYGYTF
TRBV7-9 | TRBD1 | CASSHTGTAYEQYF
TRBV25-1 | TRBD1 | CASSWGRGLNNEQFF
TRBV12-5 | NA | CASASMGSSGNTIYF
TRBV2 | NA | CASSFTRDNLPYEQYF
TRBV5-1 | TRBD1 | CASSLMNRQGTTYEQYF
TRBV18 | NA | CASSPPGDGETQYF
TRBV6-1 | NA | CARWDGLPGGYTF
TRBV9 | NA | CASSVVGVGTEAFF
TRBV27 | TRBD1 | CASSTLTGGISGNTIYF
TRBV7-2 | TRBD1 | CASSLLGTGFYEQYF
TRBV7-9 | TRBD1 | CASSMTGQRTEAFF
TRBV4-2 | NA | CASSQRAGASTDTQYF